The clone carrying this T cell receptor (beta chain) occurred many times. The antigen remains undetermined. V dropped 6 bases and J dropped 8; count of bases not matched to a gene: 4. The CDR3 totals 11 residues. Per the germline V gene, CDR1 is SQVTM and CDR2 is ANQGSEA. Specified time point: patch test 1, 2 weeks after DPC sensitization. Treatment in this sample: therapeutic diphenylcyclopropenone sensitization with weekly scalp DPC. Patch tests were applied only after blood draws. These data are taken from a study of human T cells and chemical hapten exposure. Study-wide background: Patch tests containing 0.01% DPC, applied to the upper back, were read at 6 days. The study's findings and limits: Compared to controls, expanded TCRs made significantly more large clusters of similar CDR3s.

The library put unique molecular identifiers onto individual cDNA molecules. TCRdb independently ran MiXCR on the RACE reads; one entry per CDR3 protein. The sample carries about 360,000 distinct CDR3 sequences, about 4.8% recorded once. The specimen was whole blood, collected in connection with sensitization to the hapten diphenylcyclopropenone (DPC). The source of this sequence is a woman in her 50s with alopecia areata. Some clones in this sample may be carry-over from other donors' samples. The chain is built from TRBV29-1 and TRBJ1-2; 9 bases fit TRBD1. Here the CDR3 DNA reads TGCAGCGTCGGGACAGGGAACGGCTACACCTTC. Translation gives CSVGTGNGYTF.